This TCR beta chain was obtained from a study of cytomegalovirus exposure and HLA in healthy donors. A remark on this clone: What it binds is unknown.

The PCR used 60 Vbeta and 13 Jbeta primers. In the authors' workflow: Tens of millions of unique TCR beta chains, 10 million to 13 million of them shared, were counted by a later analysis. Generated by immunoSEQ multiplex PCR, the TCRdb table keeps only in-frame clones and is missing some. V and J calls and clone size are given by that table; D and trimming were obtained from the DNA. The table lists 150,000 to 200,000 clones, about 88% of them singletons, with 1.5% to 2% in the top ten. Likely unrecorded immune exposures existed in these nominally healthy donors. Study findings and constraints: Later genetic work tied a missense DCLRE1C variant to beta-chain V and J trimming.

Unmatched junction bases numbered 6, after V lost 4 bases and J lost 4 bases. This CDR3 region has 15 residues. The germline V gene has CDR1 SGHNT and CDR2 YENEEA. This receptor was identified in a woman between 18 and 29 years old in good health and CMV-seronegative. The sequencing sample was made of PBMCs. The chain employs TRBV11-3 and TRBJ2-1; 8 nucleotides match TRBD2. CDR3 nucleotides: TGTGCCAGCAGCTATACGGGACTAGGGTACAATGAGCAGTTCTTC. This codes for CASSYTGLGYNEQFF.